This T cell receptor (beta chain) is from a study of cytomegalovirus exposure and HLA in healthy donors. Across the study: Falling in the Caucasian-associated ancestry cluster were 81% of 398 genotyped donors.

Germline assignment: CDR1 SGHDN and CDR2 FVKESK. This CDR3 contains 17 residues. This clone has just a few counts. Its antigen is not known. The junction does not match germline at one end; this may be a read error. Findings of the study overall: In an earlier analysis, most TCR beta V segments were productive about 87% or about 30% of the time. Analyses of presence/absence relied on an assumption of roughly uniform sequencing depth across donors.

It was with 60 Vbeta and 13 Jbeta primers that the PCR ran. The repertoire was sequenced with immunoSEQ multiplex PCR; TCRdb's copy has only in-frame clones and lacks some. The sample holds around 190,000 clones, less than 80% seen once. Sample: PBMCs. The chain employs TRBV14 and TRBJ2-1, with 14 bases aligning to TRBD2. The receptor was isolated from a woman aged 40 to 49 in good health and CMV-seronegative. For the CDR3, the DNA is TGTGCCAGCAGCCAAGAATGGGGGACTAGCGGGGGAAATGGGCAGTTCTTC. Residues: CASSQEWGTSGGNGQFF.